The rows below give T cell receptor beta chains drawn from one sample of a study of blood T cell repertoires in COVID-19. Data came from immunoSEQ multiplex PCR; TCRdb stores just in-frame clones and leaves some out. Of approximately 98,000 clones in the sample, around 85% are singletons; the top ten hold around 11%. The sample taken for sequencing was peripheral blood. These receptor sequences come from a woman of 80 years or more with acute or convalescent COVID-19. CDR3s include the opening cysteine and the closing phenylalanine or tryptophan. The D gene is left open where the match is weak. Rows may omit the clone size; those that give it use once, few, many or a size class.

d_call	clone_size	v_call	j_call	cdr3_aa	cdr3_nt
.	.	TRBV28	TRBJ1-3	CASSQAQSGNTIYF	TGTGCCAGCAGTCAGGCCCAATCTGGAAACACCATATATTTT
TRBD1	.	TRBV5-1	TRBJ2-3	CASSTQGAGTDTQYF	TGCGCCAGCAGCACACAGGGGGCCGGAACAGATACGCAGTATTTT
.	.	TRBV5-1	TRBJ2-1	CASSLAPGSSYNEQFF	TGCGCCAGCAGCTTGGCCCCGGGGTCCTCCTACAATGAGCAGTTCTTC
TRBD2	.	TRBV9	TRBJ2-3	CASSLASGGVTDTQYF	TGTGCCAGCAGCCTGGCTAGCGGGGGAGTCACAGATACGCAGTATTTT
TRBD1	few	TRBV2	TRBJ1-3	CASEDSGTGADTIYF	TGTGCCAGCGAGGATTCCGGGACAGGGGCGGACACCATATATTTT
.	.	TRBV18	TRBJ1-1	CASSRNRDEAFF	TGTGCCAGCTCACGGAACAGGGATGAAGCTTTCTTT
.	.	TRBV7-9	TRBJ1-2	CASSPDPSGYGYTF	TGTGCCAGCAGCCCGGACCCGTCGGGATATGGCTACACCTTC
TRBD1	.	TRBV2	TRBJ1-5	CASSSQGVRQPQHF	TGTGCCAGCAGTTCACAGGGGGTGCGGCAGCCCCAGCATTTT
.	.	TRBV9	TRBJ2-5	CASSVEGYQETQYF	TGTGCCAGCAGCGTAGAGGGGTACCAAGAGACCCAGTACTTC
TRBD1	.	TRBV27	TRBJ2-5	CASGQGPSGTQYF	TGTGCCAGCGGACAGGGACCCAGTGGGACCCAGTACTTC
.	.	TRBV5-1	TRBJ1-2	CASSLDYTYGYTF	TGCGCCAGCAGCTTGGACTACACCTATGGCTACACCTTC
.	few	TRBV7-6	TRBJ1-3	CASSLGWGAGNTIYF	TGTGCCAGCAGCTTAGGATGGGGGGCTGGAAACACCATATATTTT
TRBD1	once	TRBV27	TRBJ2-2	CASSFRQGRTGELFF	TGTGCCAGCAGTTTTAGACAGGGCCGCACCGGGGAGCTGTTTTTT
TRBD1	.	TRBV3-1/TRBV3-2	TRBJ2-5	CASSQAGGQGVGKTQYF	TGTGCCAGCAGCCAAGCTGGTGGTCAGGGGGTTGGGAAGACCCAGTACTTC
.	.	TRBV2	TRBJ1-1	CASHRDPNTEAFF	TGTGCCAGTCACAGGGATCCGAACACTGAAGCTTTCTTT
.	.	TRBV19	TRBJ1-5	CASGDSLNQPQHF	TGTGCCAGTGGAGACAGCCTTAATCAGCCCCAGCATTTT
TRBD2	once	TRBV11-2	TRBJ2-3	CASRSGGGTDTQYF	TGTGCCAGCAGATCGGGGGGGGGCACAGATACGCAGTATTTT
.	.	TRBV14	TRBJ1-2	CASSQDLRAHDGYTF	TGTGCCAGCAGCCAAGATCTTAGAGCTCACGATGGCTACACCTTC
.	.	TRBV6-5	TRBJ1-1	CASSNAGQTNTEAFF	TGTGCCAGCAGCAACGCTGGACAGACGAACACTGAAGCTTTCTTT
.	once	TRBV4-3	TRBJ1-1	CASSQGTVNTEAFF	TGCGCCAGCAGCCAAGGGACAGTGAACACTGAAGCTTTCTTT
TRBD1	.	TRBV24-1	TRBJ1-2	CATSRDSNYGYTF	TGTGCCACCAGCAGGGACAGTAACTATGGCTACACCTTC
.	.	TRBV6-6	TRBJ1-2	CASTPGPAGASYTF	TGTGCCAGCACTCCGGGACCAGCGGGTGCGAGCTACACCTTC
TRBD2	.	TRBV5-1	TRBJ2-1	CASSGGGYNEQFF	TGCGCCAGCAGCGGCGGGGGCTACAATGAGCAGTTCTTC
TRBD1	once	TRBV12-3/TRBV12-4	TRBJ2-3	CASSLRGHTQYF	TGTGCCAGCAGTTTGAGGGGGCATACGCAGTATTTT
TRBD1	.	TRBV5-1	TRBJ1-6	CASSGTAQPGNSPLHF	TGCGCCAGCTCGGGGACAGCCCAGCCCGGGAATTCACCCCTCCACTTT
.	.	TRBV9	TRBJ2-7	CASSVRTDTYEQYF	TGTGCCAGCAGCGTAAGGACAGATACCTACGAGCAGTACTTC
TRBD1	.	TRBV7-2	TRBJ1-2	CASSPKGAGYGYTF	TGTGCCAGCAGCCCAAAGGGGGCAGGCTATGGCTACACCTTC
.	.	TRBV12-2	TRBJ1-2	CASRHLTKRWDGYTF	TGTGCAAGTCGCCATCTGACGAAGCGTTGGGATGGCTACACCTTC
.	few	TRBV7-9	TRBJ1-1	CASSIMRGTEAFF	TGTGCCAGCAGCATAATGAGGGGGACTGAAGCTTTCTTT
TRBD2	.	TRBV28	TRBJ2-5	CASSFGGGGSYQETQYF	TGTGCCAGCAGTTTTGGGGGCGGGGGGTCGTACCAAGAGACCCAGTACTTC